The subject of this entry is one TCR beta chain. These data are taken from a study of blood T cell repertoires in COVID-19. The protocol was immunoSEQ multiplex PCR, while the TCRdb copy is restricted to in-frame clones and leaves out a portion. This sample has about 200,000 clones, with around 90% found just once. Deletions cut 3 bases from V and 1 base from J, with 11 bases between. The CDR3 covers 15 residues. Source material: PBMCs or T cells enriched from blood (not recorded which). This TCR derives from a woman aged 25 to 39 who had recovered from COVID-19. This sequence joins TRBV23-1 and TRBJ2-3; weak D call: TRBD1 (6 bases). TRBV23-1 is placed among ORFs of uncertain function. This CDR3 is CASSHPGHCTDTQYF. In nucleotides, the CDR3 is TGCGCCAGCAGTCATCCGGGACATTGCACAGATACGCAGTATTTT.